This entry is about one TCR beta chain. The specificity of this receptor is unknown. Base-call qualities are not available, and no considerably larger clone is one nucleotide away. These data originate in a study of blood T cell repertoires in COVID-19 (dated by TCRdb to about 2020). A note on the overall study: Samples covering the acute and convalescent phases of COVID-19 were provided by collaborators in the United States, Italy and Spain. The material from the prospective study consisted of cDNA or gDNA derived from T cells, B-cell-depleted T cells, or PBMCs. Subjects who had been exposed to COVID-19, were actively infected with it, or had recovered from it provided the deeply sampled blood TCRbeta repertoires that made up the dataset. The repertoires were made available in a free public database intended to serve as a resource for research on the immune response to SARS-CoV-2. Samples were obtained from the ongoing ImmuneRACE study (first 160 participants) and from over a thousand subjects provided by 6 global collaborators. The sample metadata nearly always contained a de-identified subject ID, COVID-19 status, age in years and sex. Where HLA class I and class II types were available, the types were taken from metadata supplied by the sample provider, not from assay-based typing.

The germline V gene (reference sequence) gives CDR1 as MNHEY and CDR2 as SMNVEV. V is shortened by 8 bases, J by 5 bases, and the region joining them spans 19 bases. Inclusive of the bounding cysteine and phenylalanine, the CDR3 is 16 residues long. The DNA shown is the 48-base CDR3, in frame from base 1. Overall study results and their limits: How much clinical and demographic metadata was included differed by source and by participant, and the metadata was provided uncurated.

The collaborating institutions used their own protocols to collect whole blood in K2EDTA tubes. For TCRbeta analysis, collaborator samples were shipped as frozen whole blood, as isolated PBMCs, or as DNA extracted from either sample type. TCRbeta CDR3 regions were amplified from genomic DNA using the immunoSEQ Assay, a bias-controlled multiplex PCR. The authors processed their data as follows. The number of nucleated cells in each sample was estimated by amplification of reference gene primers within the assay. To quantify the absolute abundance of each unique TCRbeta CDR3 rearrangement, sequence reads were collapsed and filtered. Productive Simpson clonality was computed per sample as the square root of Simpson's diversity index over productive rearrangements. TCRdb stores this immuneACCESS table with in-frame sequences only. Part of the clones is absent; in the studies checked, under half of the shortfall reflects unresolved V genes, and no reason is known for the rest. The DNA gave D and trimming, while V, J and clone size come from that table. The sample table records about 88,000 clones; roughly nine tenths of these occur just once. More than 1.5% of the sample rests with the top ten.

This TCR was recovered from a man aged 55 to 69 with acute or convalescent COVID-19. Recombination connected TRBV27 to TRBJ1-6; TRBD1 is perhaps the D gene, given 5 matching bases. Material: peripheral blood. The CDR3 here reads CASGPRDSGDNSPLHF. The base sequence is TGTGCCAGCGGTCCCAGGGACTCTGGGGATAATTCACCCCTCCACTTT.